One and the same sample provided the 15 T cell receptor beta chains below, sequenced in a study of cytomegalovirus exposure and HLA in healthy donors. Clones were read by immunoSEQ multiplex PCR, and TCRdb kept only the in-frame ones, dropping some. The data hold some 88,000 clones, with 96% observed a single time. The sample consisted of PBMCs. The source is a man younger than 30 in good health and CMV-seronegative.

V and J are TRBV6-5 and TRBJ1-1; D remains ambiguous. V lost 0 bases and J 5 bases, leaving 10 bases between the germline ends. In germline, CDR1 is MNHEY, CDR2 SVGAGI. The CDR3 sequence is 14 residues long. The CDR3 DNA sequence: TGTGCCAGCAGTTACTCGTGGGGAGGGACTGAAGCTTTCTTT. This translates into CASSYSWGGTEAFF.

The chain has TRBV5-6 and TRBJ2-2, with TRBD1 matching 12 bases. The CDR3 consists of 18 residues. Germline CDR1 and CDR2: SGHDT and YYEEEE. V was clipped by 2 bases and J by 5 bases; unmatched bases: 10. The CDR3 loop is CASSFGTGQGAITGELFF. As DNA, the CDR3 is TGTGCCAGCAGCTTTGGGACGGGACAGGGGGCCATTACCGGGGAGCTGTTTTTT.

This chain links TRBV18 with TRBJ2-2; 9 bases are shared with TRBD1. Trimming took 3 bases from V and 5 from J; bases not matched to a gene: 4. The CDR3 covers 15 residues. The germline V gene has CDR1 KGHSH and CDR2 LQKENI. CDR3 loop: CASSPGQGRTGELFF. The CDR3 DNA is TGTGCCAGCTCACCGGGACAGGGTAGAACCGGGGAGCTGTTTTTT.

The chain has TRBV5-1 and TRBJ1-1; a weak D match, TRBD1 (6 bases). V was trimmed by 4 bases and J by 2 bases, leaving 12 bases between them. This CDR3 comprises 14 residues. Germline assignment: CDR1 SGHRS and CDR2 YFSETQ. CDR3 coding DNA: TGCGCCAGCAGCCCCCAGACAGGCAACACTGAAGCTTTCTTT. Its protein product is CASSPQTGNTEAFF.

The CDR3 spells CASSKKWTGTEQYF. The CDR3 nucleotides are TGTGCCAGCAGCAAAAAGTGGACAGGGACCGAGCAGTACTTC. V is TRBV21-1 and J is TRBJ2-7; the D call in the table, TRBD1, was not verified against the DNA. TRBV21-1 is designated a pseudogene. This CDR3 is 14 amino acids long.

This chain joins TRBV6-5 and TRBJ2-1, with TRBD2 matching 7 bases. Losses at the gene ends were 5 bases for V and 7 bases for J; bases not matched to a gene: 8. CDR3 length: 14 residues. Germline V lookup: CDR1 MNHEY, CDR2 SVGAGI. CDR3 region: CASSPGLVYNEQFF. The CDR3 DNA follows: TGTGCCAGCAGTCCCGGACTAGTTTATAATGAGCAGTTCTTC.

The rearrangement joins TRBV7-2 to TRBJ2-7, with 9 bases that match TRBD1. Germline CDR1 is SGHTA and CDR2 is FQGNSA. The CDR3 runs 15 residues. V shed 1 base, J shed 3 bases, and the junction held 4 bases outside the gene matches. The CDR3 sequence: CASSLVGQGFYEQYV. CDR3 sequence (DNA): TGTGCCAGCAGCTTAGTGGGACAGGGATTCTACGAGCAGTACGTC.

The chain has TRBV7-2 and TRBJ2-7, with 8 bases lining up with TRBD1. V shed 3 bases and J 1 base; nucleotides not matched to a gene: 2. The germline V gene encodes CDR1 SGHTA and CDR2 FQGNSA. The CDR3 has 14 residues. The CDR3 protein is CASSFDRGSYEQYF. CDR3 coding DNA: TGTGCCAGCAGCTTCGACAGGGGATCCTACGAGCAGTACTTC.

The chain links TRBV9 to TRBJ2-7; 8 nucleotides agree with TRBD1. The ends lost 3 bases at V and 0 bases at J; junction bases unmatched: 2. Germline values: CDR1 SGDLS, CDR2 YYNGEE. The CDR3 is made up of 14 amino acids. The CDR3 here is CASSGTGGSYEQYF. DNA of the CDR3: TGTGCCAGCAGCGGTACAGGGGGCTCCTACGAGCAGTACTTC.

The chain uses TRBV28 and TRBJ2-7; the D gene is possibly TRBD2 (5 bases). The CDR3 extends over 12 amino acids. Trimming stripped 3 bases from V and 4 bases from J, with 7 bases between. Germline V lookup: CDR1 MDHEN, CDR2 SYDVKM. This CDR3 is CASSFSGYEQYF. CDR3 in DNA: TGTGCCAGCAGTTTTTCGGGGTACGAGCAGTACTTC.

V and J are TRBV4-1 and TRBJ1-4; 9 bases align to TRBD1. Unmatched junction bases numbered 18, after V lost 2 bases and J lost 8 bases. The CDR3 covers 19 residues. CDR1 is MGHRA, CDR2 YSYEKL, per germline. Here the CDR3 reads CASSQTGGDPSTLAEKLFF. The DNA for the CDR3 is TGCGCCAGCAGCCAAACAGGGGGCGATCCTTCCACGCTCGCGGAAAAACTGTTTTTT.

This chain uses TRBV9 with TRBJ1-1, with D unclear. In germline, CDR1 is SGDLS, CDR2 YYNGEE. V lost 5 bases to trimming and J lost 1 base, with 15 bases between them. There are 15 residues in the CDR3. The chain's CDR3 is CASSSLPIPNTEAFF. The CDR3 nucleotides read TGTGCCAGCAGTTCACTTCCCATACCGAACACTGAAGCTTTCTTT.

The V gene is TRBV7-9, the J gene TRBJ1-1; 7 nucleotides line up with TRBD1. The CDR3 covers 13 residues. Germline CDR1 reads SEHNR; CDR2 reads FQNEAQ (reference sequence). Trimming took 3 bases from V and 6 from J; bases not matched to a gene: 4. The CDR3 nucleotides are TGTGCCAGCAGCTTGGTGACAGGGCCTGAAGCTTTCTTT. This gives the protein CASSLVTGPEAFF. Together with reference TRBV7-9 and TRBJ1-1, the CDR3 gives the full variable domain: DTGVSQNPRHKITKRGQNVTFRCDPISEHNRLYWYRQTLGQGPEFLTYFQNEAQLEKSRLLSDRFSAERPKGSFSTLEIQRTEQGDSAMYLCASSLVTGPEAFFGQGTRLTVV.

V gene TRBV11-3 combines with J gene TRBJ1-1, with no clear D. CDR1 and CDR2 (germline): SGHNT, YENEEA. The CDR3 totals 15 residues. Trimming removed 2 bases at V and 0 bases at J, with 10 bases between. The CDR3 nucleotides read TGTGCCAGCAGCTTATCTGGGAGTATGAACACTGAAGCTTTCTTT. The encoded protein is CASSLSGSMNTEAFF.

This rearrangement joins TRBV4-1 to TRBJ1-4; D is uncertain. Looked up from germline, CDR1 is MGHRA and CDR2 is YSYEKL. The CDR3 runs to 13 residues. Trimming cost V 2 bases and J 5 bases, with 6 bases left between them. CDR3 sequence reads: CASSQWQNEKLFF. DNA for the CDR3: TGCGCCAGCAGCCAATGGCAGAATGAAAAACTGTTTTTT.